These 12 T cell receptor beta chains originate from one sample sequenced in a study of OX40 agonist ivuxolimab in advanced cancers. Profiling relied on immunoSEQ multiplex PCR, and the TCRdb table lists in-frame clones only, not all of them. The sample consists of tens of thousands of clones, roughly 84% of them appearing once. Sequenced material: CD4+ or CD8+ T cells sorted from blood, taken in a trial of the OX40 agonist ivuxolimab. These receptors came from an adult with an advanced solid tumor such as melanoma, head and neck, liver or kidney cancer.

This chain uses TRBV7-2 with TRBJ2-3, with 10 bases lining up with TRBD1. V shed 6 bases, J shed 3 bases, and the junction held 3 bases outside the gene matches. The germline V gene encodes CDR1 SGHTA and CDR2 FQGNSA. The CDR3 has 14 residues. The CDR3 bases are TGTGCCAGCAGGCGGGACAGGGGAACAGATACGCAGTATTTT. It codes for CASRRDRGTDTQYF. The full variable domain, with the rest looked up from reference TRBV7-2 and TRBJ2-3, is GAGVSQSPSNKVTEKGKDVELRCDPISGHTALYWYRQSLGQGLEFLIYFQGNSAPDKSGLPSDRFSAERTGGSVSTLTIQRTQQEDSAVYLCASRRDRGTDTQYFGPGTRLTVL.

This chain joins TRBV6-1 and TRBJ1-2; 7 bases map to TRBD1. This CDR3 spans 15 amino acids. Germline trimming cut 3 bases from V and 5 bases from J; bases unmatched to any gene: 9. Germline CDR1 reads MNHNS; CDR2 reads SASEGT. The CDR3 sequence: CASSDGTGDSYGYTF. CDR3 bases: TGTGCCAGCAGTGACGGAACAGGGGATTCTTATGGCTACACCTTC.

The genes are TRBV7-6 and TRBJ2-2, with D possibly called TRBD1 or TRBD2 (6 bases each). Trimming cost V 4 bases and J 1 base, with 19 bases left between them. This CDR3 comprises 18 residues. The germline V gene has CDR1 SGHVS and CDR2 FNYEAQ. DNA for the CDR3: TGTGCCAGCAGCTACCCTCGTGGGGGGCTCAGGAACACCGGGGAGCTGTTTTTT. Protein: CASSYPRGGLRNTGELFF.

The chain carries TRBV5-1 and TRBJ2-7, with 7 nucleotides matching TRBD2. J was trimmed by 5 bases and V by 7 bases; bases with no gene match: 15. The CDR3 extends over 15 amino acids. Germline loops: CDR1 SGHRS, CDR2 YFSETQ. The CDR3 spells CASGNGGIRSDEQYF. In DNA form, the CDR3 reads TGCGCCAGCGGAAACGGGGGGATTCGTTCAGACGAGCAGTACTTC.

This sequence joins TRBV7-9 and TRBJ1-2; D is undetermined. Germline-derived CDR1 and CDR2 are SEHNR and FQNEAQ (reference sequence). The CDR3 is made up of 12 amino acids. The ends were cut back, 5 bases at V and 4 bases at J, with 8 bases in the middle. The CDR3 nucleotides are TGTGCCAGCAGCCCAGAGGTCTATGGCTACACCTTC. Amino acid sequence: CASSPEVYGYTF. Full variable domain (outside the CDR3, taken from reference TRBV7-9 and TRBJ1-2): DTGVSQNPRHKITKRGQNVTFRCDPISEHNRLYWYRQTLGQGPEFLTYFQNEAQLEKSRLLSDRFSAERPKGSFSTLEIQRTEQGDSAMYLCASSPEVYGYTFGSGTRLTVV.

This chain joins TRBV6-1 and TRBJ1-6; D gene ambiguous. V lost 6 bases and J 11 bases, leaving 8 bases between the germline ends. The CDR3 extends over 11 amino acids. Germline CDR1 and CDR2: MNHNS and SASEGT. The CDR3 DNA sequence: TGTGCCAGCAGCGCGCAGGCACCCCTCCACTTT. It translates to CASSAQAPLHF.

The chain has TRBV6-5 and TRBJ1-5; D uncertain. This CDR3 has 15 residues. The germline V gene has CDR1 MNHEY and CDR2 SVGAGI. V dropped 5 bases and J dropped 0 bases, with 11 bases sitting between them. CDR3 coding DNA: TGTGCCAGCAGTATCACGTCATATAGCAATCAGCCCCAGCATTTT. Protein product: CASSITSYSNQPQHF.

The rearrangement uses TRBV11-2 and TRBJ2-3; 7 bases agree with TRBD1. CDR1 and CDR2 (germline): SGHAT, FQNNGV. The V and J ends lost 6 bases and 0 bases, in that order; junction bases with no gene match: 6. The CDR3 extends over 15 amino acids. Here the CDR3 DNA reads TGTGCCAGCAGGATGACAGGGTTTAGCACAGATACGCAGTATTTT. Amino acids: CASRMTGFSTDTQYF. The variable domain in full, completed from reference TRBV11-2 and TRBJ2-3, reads EAGVAQSPRYKIIEKRQSVAFWCNPISGHATLYWYQQILGQGPKLLIQFQNNGVVDDSQLPKDRFSAERLKGVDSTLKIQPAKLEDSAVYLCASRMTGFSTDTQYFGPGTRLTVL.

The CDR3 reads CASSVGGGSYEQYF. The CDR3 DNA reads TGTGCCAGTAGTGTCGGCGGGGGTTCCTACGAGCAGTACTTC. The V gene is TRBV19, the J gene TRBJ2-7; TRBD2 agrees at 7 bases. The CDR3 runs to 14 residues. J lost 1 base, V lost 5 bases, and 5 bases had no gene match. Germline loops: CDR1 LNHDA, CDR2 SQIVND (reference sequence).

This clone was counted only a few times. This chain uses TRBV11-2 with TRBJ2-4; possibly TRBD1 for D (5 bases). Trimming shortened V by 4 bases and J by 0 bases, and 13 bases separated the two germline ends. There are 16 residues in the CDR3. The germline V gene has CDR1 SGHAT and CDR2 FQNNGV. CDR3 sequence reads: CASSSSTALAKNIQYF. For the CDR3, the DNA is TGTGCCAGCAGCTCCTCGACAGCTTTAGCCAAAAACATTCAGTACTTC.

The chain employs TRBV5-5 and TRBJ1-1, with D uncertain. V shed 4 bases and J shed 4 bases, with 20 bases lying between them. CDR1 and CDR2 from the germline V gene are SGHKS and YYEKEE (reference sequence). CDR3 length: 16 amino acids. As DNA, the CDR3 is TGTGCCAGCAGCCGAGGAGGCCGCGTTGGGAGCACTGAAGCTTTCTTT. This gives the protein CASSRGGRVGSTEAFF. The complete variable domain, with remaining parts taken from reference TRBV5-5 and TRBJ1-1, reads DAGVTQSPTHLIKTRGQQVTLRCSPISGHKSVSWYQQVLGQGPQFIFQYYEKEERGRGNFPDRFSARQFPNYSSELNVNALLLGDSALYLCASSRGGRVGSTEAFFGQGTRLTVV.

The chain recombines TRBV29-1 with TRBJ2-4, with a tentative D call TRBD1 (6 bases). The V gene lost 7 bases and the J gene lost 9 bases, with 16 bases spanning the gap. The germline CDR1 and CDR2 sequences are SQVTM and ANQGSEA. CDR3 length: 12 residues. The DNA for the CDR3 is TGCAGCGGGGAAAGGGGGAGAGGCATTCAGTACTTC. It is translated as CSGERGRGIQYF.